A selection of T cell receptor beta chains follows, all from one sample in a study of regulatory T cells in long-lasting Graves disease. From the multiplex PCR reads, TCRdb called clonotypes with MiXCR, one entry per CDR3 protein. Here the sample spans approximately 400,000 distinct CDR3 sequences, around a sixth being singletons. The source material was peripheral blood mononuclear cells (PBMCs), sampled at new diagnosis, from a patient treated with antithyroid drugs. These TCRs come from a female donor with Graves disease. The CDR3 runs from the conserved cysteine through the conserved F or W. A D gene is named only where the DNA matches it firmly. Some rows have no size entry. The others give once, few or many, or a class for an expanded clone.

>NA|TRBV12-3/TRBV12-4|TRBJ2-4|NA
TGTGCCAGCAGCCGGGGACAGGGAGACGGGAGGGCCGACAAAAACATTCAGTACTTC
CASSRGQGDGRADKNIQYF
>NA|TRBV27|TRBJ1-6|many
TGTGCCAGCAGTTTATTCACGTTCTGGTCACCCCTCCACTTT
CASSLFTFWSPLHF
>NA|TRBV6-2/TRBV6-3|TRBJ1-1|few
TGTGCCAGCAGTGAAGGGAGGGTCTTCATGAACACTGAAGCTTTCTTT
CASSEGRVFMNTEAFF
>NA|TRBV3-1|TRBJ1-5|many
TGTGCCAGCAGCCAAGGTGGATTCCAGCATTTT
CASSQGGFQHF
>TRBD1|TRBV11-2|TRBJ1-1|NA
TGTGCCAGCAGCTCCCGGGACAGAGATATGAACACTGAAGCTTTCTTT
CASSSRDRDMNTEAFF
>NA|TRBV7-9|TRBJ2-7|many
TGTGCCAGCAGCTTAGCGGCAATCTCCTACGAGCAGTACTTC
CASSLAAISYEQYF
>NA|TRBV6-1|TRBJ1-1|many
TGTGCCAGCAGAGGACCTATCAGGGGAAGCGACACTGAAGCTTTCTTT
CASRGPIRGSDTEAFF
>TRBD2|TRBV28|TRBJ2-3|many
TGTGCCAGCAGTTCACCCCCAGCGGGAAGCACAGATACGCAGTATTTT
CASSSPPAGSTDTQYF
>TRBD2|TRBV12-3/TRBV12-4|TRBJ2-1|many
TGTGCCAGCAGTTTCCAAGCGGGGGGCTTCGGCGGTGAGCAGTTCTTC
CASSFQAGGFGGEQFF
>TRBD1|TRBV4-1|TRBJ1-1|few
TGCGCCAGCAGCAAAGGGGCAGGGGGTACTGAAGCTTTCTTT
CASSKGAGGTEAFF
>TRBD2|TRBV6-1|TRBJ2-5|many
TGTGCCAGCAGCCTTACCCGGGGGGGTTACCAAGAGACCCAGTACTTC
CASSLTRGGYQETQYF
>NA|TRBV18|TRBJ1-3|many
TGTGCCAGCTCTTCGGATGGAAACACCATATATTTT
CASSSDGNTIYF
>NA|TRBV7-2|TRBJ2-5|NA
TGTGCCAGCAGCCCCTGGCGGGCGCTACCAGAGACCCAGTACTTC
CASSPWRALPETQYF
>TRBD1|TRBV6-2/TRBV6-3|TRBJ1-2|many
TGTGCCAGCAGTTCCTTCGGGACAGGGGGGCATGGCTACACCTTC
CASSSFGTGGHGYTF
>NA|TRBV28|TRBJ2-7|many
TGTGCCAGCAGTTTACCCGGGACTGAGCCTCCCTACGAGCAGTACTTC
CASSLPGTEPPYEQYF
>NA|TRBV27|TRBJ1-2|many
TGTGCCAGCAGCCTCGGGACAACTCTTAACTATGGTGGCTACACCTTC
CASSLGTTLNYGGYTF
>NA|TRBV28|TRBJ1-2|many
TGTGCCAGCAGTTTTGCACCGAACTATGGCTACACCTTC
CASSFAPNYGYTF
>TRBD1|TRBV6-1|TRBJ1-4|NA
TGTGCCAGCAGGAACAGGGGGAGTCTTGAAAAACTGTTTTTT
CASRNRGSLEKLFF
>TRBD2|TRBV20-1|TRBJ2-5|many
TGCAGTGCTATGACTAGCGGGATGGGTGCGGAGACCCAGTACTTC
CSAMTSGMGAETQYF
>NA|TRBV3-1|TRBJ1-4|many
TGTGCCAGCAACCGAGGGGCAACTAATGAAAAACTGTTTTTT
CASNRGATNEKLFF
>NA|TRBV2|TRBJ2-3|few
TGTGCCAGCAGTGATTTGCAGGGGAGCACAGATACGCAGTATTTT
CASSDLQGSTDTQYF
>NA|TRBV4-1|TRBJ1-1|NA
TGCGCCAGCAGCCAACTGTCCGTGAGACGGGTGAGGAACACTGAAGCTTTCTTT
CASSQLSVRRVRNTEAFF
>TRBD2|TRBV5-1|TRBJ2-3|NA
TGCGCCAGCAGCTCAATCCCGGGACTAGCGGGGGGGCAAGTTGATACGCAGTATTTT
CASSSIPGLAGGQVDTQYF
>NA|TRBV10-2|TRBJ2-7|few
TGCGCCAGCAGCAAGTCTCTGGGGCTCGAGCAGTACTTC
CASSKSLGLEQYF
>TRBD1|TRBV5-1|TRBJ1-2|NA
TGCGCCAGCAGCTTGGTGGGACAGGTTAACTATGGCTACACCTTC
CASSLVGQVNYGYTF
>NA|TRBV5-1|TRBJ2-7|many
TGCGCCAGCAGCTCCAACATCCCCGGGGCCGAGCAGTACTTC
CASSSNIPGAEQYF
>TRBD2|TRBV11-3|TRBJ2-3|many
TGTGCCAGCAGACCAAGCGGGAGCGTAGATACGCAGTATTTT
CASRPSGSVDTQYF
>NA|TRBV2|TRBJ1-4|many
TGTGCCAGCAATCGAAACCAGGCGCCTTCCAGTGAAAAACTGTTTTTT
CASNRNQAPSSEKLFF
>NA|TRBV12-3/TRBV12-4|TRBJ1-5|few
TGTGCCAGCAGTGCCACCTTAGGGTTCACTCAGCCCCAGCATTTT
CASSATLGFTQPQHF
>NA|TRBV7-2|TRBJ1-1|many
TGTGCCAGCAGCTTAGAGGGGGAGGTCCCTGAAGCTTTCTTT
CASSLEGEVPEAFF
>TRBD1|TRBV6-5|TRBJ2-1|many
TGTGCCAGCAGTTACGGCGGGACAGGGAACAATGAGCAGTTCTTC
CASSYGGTGNNEQFF
>TRBD2|TRBV12-5|TRBJ2-1|many
TGTGCTAGTGGTTTGGTACTTTGGGAGCGGGAGCTGGACAATGAGCAGTTCTTC
CASGLVLWERELDNEQFF
>NA|TRBV9|TRBJ2-3|NA
TGTGCCAGCAGCGCCGGCTCGGATACGCAGTATTTT
CASSAGSDTQYF
>NA|TRBV7-2|TRBJ2-3|many
TGTGCCAGCAGCCAGATTGGAGCCACAGATACGCAGTATTTT
CASSQIGATDTQYF
>TRBD1|TRBV6-1|TRBJ1-1|many
TGTGCCAGCAGACTGGCACAGGGGGCCTCTGAAGCTTTCTTT
CASRLAQGASEAFF
>NA|TRBV15|TRBJ1-6|many
TGTGCCACCAGCAGAGATGCGGCACCTCATAATTCACCCCTCCACTTT
CATSRDAAPHNSPLHF
>TRBD2|TRBV20-1|TRBJ2-4|few
TGCAGTGCTAGAGATCAAGGACTAGCGAAAAACATTCAGTACTTC
CSARDQGLAKNIQYF
>NA|TRBV4-1|TRBJ2-3|many
TGCGCCAGCAGCCCCGGCTCTGGCGGGGCCACGACAGATACGCAGTATTTT
CASSPGSGGATTDTQYF
>NA|TRBV10-3|TRBJ2-7|few
TGTGCCATCAGTCCAAGCAGGTACGAGCAGTACTTC
CAISPSRYEQYF
>NA|TRBV27|TRBJ1-2|NA
TGTGCCAGCAGTTTATCTGGGGCGGACTATGGCTACACCTTC
CASSLSGADYGYTF
>NA|TRBV18|TRBJ2-3|few
TGTGCCAGCTCACCACAGTCTGGGGCAGATACGCAGTATTTT
CASSPQSGADTQYF